Each of the 32 T cell receptor beta chains below was sequenced from the same sample in a study of OX40 agonist ivuxolimab in advanced cancers. The repertoire was sequenced with immunoSEQ multiplex PCR; TCRdb's copy has only in-frame clones and lacks some. The sample includes under 80,000 clones, over 90% of them seen just once. Sample: CD4+ or CD8+ T cells sorted from blood, taken in a trial of the OX40 agonist ivuxolimab. Receptors were obtained from an adult with an advanced solid tumor such as melanoma, head and neck, liver or kidney cancer.

The gene calls are TRBV11-2 and TRBJ2-5; the match to TRBD2 covers 9 bases. The germline CDR1 and CDR2 sequences are SGHAT and FQNNGV. CDR3 length: 16 amino acids. V shed 3 bases and J 5 bases; nucleotides not matched to a gene: 10. This CDR3 reads CASSLGSGTSWETQYF. In nucleotides, the CDR3 is TGTGCCAGCAGCTTGGGATCCGGGACTAGCTGGGAGACCCAGTACTTC.

This chain joins TRBV28 and TRBJ2-7; 7 bases map to TRBD1. Germline CDR1 is MDHEN and CDR2 is SYDVKM. The trim removed 6 bases at V and 2 bases at J, leaving 10 bases unmatched. The CDR3 loop spans 15 amino acids. In DNA, the CDR3 is TGTGCCAGCAGCCCGGACAGGATTGGACCCTACGAGCAGTACTTC. This translates into CASSPDRIGPYEQYF.

V is TRBV6-5 and J is TRBJ1-3, with D unclear. V was trimmed by 8 bases and J by 0 bases, leaving 8 bases between them. Germline V gene lookup returns CDR1 MNHEY and CDR2 SVGAGI. The CDR3 is 13 amino acids. The CDR3, as DNA: TGTGCCAGCCACGACGGCTCTGGAAACACCATATATTTT. This sequence encodes CASHDGSGNTIYF.

The table lists this clone with a count of one. This rearrangement joins TRBV18 to TRBJ2-7, with D perhaps given as TRBD1 or TRBD2 (6 bases each). V was shortened by 5 bases and J by 1 base, with 15 bases between the two germline ends. This CDR3 contains 15 residues. CDR1 and CDR2 from the germline V gene are KGHSH and LQKENI. CDR3 DNA sequence: TGTGCCAGCTCAGCGCCCGGGGGCTGGTCCTACGAGCAGTACTTC. Translating gives CASSAPGGWSYEQYF.

DNA of the CDR3: TGTGCCAGCAGCTTTGAGTTTTCCCAGGGTTTCGGCCGGGATGAGCAGTTCTTC. It specifies CASSFEFSQGFGRDEQFF. V usage is TRBV5-4 and J usage is TRBJ2-1; tentative D call: TRBD1 (5 bases). Germline CDR1 SGHNT, CDR2 YYREEE (reference sequence). V was pared by 2 bases and J by 8 bases, with 26 bases between. The CDR3 is made up of 18 amino acids.

The J gene is TRBJ2-1, the V gene TRBV7-6; 7 bases are a match to TRBD2. The CDR3 has 16 residues. Germline CDR1 SGHVS, CDR2 FNYEAQ. J gave up 6 bases and V 5 bases, and 13 bases lay outside the gene matches. The CDR3, as DNA: TGTGCCAGCAGCCGCGACTGGAGCGGGGTTTTCAATGAGCAGTTCTTC. Translating it yields CASSRDWSGVFNEQFF.

This clone was seen just once. The genes are TRBV12-2 and TRBJ1-2; the table assigns TRBD1, which was not confirmed against the DNA. TRBV12-2 is a known pseudogene. The CDR3 spans 13 residues. The CDR3 is CASRLGPSYGYTF. In DNA, the CDR3 is TGTGCAAGTCGCTTAGGTCCCAGCTATGGCTACACCTTC.

The genes are TRBV7-9 and TRBJ2-7, with TRBD1 identical over 7 bases. The V gene's germline CDR1 is SEHNR and CDR2 FQNEAQ (reference sequence). J gave up 3 bases and V 7 bases, and 6 bases lay outside the gene matches. This CDR3 spans 13 amino acids. The CDR3 DNA reads TGTGCCAGCACGCCGGGACAGAGCTACGAGCAGTACTTC. It specifies CASTPGQSYEQYF. The whole variable domain, remainder taken from reference TRBV7-9 and TRBJ2-7, is DTGVSQNPRHKITKRGQNVTFRCDPISEHNRLYWYRQTLGQGPEFLTYFQNEAQLEKSRLLSDRFSAERPKGSFSTLEIQRTEQGDSAMYLCASTPGQSYEQYFGPGTRLTVT.

This sequence joins TRBV11-2 and TRBJ2-3; D not certain. Trimming stripped 1 base from V and 2 bases from J, with 4 bases between. The germline CDR1 and CDR2 sequences are SGHAT and FQNNGV. The length of the CDR3 is 13 residues. CDR3: CASSLGPTDTQYF. CDR3 sequence (DNA): TGTGCCAGCAGCTTAGGACCCACAGATACGCAGTATTTT.

This clone was picked up one time. The chain couples TRBV6-4 to TRBJ2-3; D may correspond to TRBD1 or TRBD2 (5 bases each). The CDR3 covers 13 residues. Trimming left V 6 bases short and J 7 bases short, with 14 bases between. Germline V gives CDR1 MRHNA, CDR2 SNTAGT. DNA for the CDR3: TGTGCCAGCAGCCCGGGGCAGGGATATACGCAGTATTTT. It translates to CASSPGQGYTQYF.

The chain recombines TRBV30 with TRBJ1-1; 7 bases agree with TRBD1. This CDR3 comprises 13 residues. Germline CDR1 reads GTSNPN; CDR2 reads SVGIG (reference sequence). After removal of 4 bases from V and 9 bases from J, the junction contained 11 bases not matched to a gene. CDR3 DNA: TGTGCCTGGACCCGTGGAACAGGGGAAAAAGCTTTCTTT. Translation gives CAWTRGTGEKAFF.

V and J are TRBV27 and TRBJ2-1, with 11 bases matching TRBD2. Germline V gives CDR1 MNHEY, CDR2 SMNVEV (reference sequence). V lost 4 bases to trimming and J lost 2 bases; unmatched junction nucleotides: 4. The CDR3 is made up of 16 amino acids. The CDR3, as DNA: TGTGCCAGCAGTTATATTAGCGGGGGGGCCTACAATGAGCAGTTCTTC. Translating gives CASSYISGGAYNEQFF.

The rearrangement links TRBV19 to TRBJ2-6; D is uncertain. This CDR3 region has 15 residues. Germline CDR1 LNHDA, CDR2 SQIVND (reference sequence). V lost 10 bases to trimming and J lost 0 bases, with 13 bases between them. The CDR3 coding sequence is TGTGCCACCTCCCGGCCCCGCTCTGGGGCCAACGTCCTGACTTTC. Amino acid sequence: CATSRPRSGANVLTF.

The J gene is TRBJ2-3, the V gene TRBV18; 9 bases are shared with TRBD2. The CDR3 is made up of 19 amino acids. J gave up 1 base and V 2 bases, and 13 bases lay outside the gene matches. CDR1 and CDR2 from the germline V gene are KGHSH and LQKENI. CDR3: CASSPRRPAGGPRTDTQYF. The DNA of the CDR3 is TGTGCCAGCTCACCAAGGCGTCCAGCGGGAGGCCCTCGCACAGATACGCAGTATTTT.

The chain employs TRBV29-1 and TRBJ1-2; 10 positions match TRBD1. The germline CDR1 and CDR2 sequences are SQVTM and ANQGSEA. V was clipped by 6 bases and J by 4 bases; unmatched bases: 8. The CDR3 contains 14 residues. The CDR3 here is CSVTGTGVFYGYTF. DNA of the CDR3: TGCAGCGTCACCGGGACAGGGGTTTTCTATGGCTACACCTTC.

The genes are TRBV7-6 and TRBJ1-1, with a possible D match to TRBD1 (5 bases). There are 13 residues in the CDR3. V was cut by 1 base and J by 5 bases, with 8 bases left in between. From germline, CDR1 is SGHVS and CDR2 FNYEAQ. In DNA, the CDR3 is TGTGCCAGCAGCTTAGAGGGGCAAACTGAAGCTTTCTTT. Protein: CASSLEGQTEAFF.

This sequence joins TRBV4-3 and TRBJ1-1, with D perhaps matching TRBD1 (6 bases). This CDR3 spans 14 amino acids. Germline values: CDR1 LGHNA, CDR2 YSLEER. With 0 bases removed from V and 4 bases from J, the gap between germline ends came to 9 bases. In nucleotides, the CDR3 is TGCGCCAGCAGCCAAGAGGGGGGGCGCACTGAAGCTTTCTTT. Residues: CASSQEGGRTEAFF.

This chain connects TRBV27 to TRBJ2-1; 8 bases map to TRBD1. Looked up from germline, CDR1 is MNHEY and CDR2 is SMNVEV (reference sequence). V lost 5 bases, J lost 4 bases, and 7 bases stayed unmatched. The CDR3 consists of 15 residues. CDR3: CASSIRTGLYNEQFF. CDR3 nucleotide sequence: TGTGCCAGCAGTATTAGGACAGGGCTATACAATGAGCAGTTCTTC.

This chain uses TRBV9 with TRBJ2-7, with TRBD1 identical over 7 bases. There are 15 residues in the CDR3. V gave up 3 bases and J gave up 9 bases; unmatched junction bases: 15. Germline V gene sequence: CDR1 SGDLS, CDR2 YYNGEE. The CDR3, as DNA: TGTGCCAGCAGCGCTACCGGGACAGATCTACGAGGGCAGTACTTC. Residues: CASSATGTDLRGQYF.

The rearrangement links TRBV4-1 to TRBJ2-2, with 7 bases lining up with TRBD1. V dropped 6 bases and J dropped 3; count of bases not matched to a gene: 4. This CDR3 comprises 14 residues. CDR1 is MGHRA and CDR2 is YSYEKL in the germline V gene. DNA for the CDR3: TGCGCCAGCAGTCGGGACAGATACACCGGGGAGCTGTTTTTT. Its protein product is CASSRDRYTGELFF.

The chain is built from TRBV27 and TRBJ1-1; 7 nucleotides align to TRBD1. V shed 5 bases, J shed 5 bases, and the junction held 5 bases outside the gene matches. Germline CDR1 reads MNHEY; CDR2 reads SMNVEV (reference sequence). CDR3 length: 13 residues. DNA of the CDR3: TGTGCCAGCAGTCAGGGGGTGGGGACTGAAGCTTTCTTT. This encodes CASSQGVGTEAFF.

This chain uses TRBV6-5 with TRBJ1-3; D is unresolved. The germline V and J ends were trimmed by 2 bases and 0 bases, with 5 bases remaining between them. This CDR3 contains 14 residues. The V gene's germline CDR1 is MNHEY and CDR2 SVGAGI. In DNA, the CDR3 is TGTGCCAGCAGTTACATGAGCTCTGGAAACACCATATATTTT. This encodes CASSYMSSGNTIYF.

This chain links TRBV5-4 with TRBJ1-1; TRBD1 might be the D (6 bases). CDR3 length: 12 residues. Germline-derived CDR1 and CDR2 are SGHNT and YYREEE (reference sequence). The V gene lost 0 bases and the J gene lost 7 bases, with 7 bases spanning the gap. CDR3 sequence: CASSLGTVEAFF. CDR3 coding DNA: TGTGCCAGCAGCTTGGGGACAGTTGAAGCTTTCTTT.

The CDR3 DNA sequence: TGTGCCAGCAGCGTGTACTACGAGCAGTACTTC. Encoded protein: CASSVYYEQYF. This chain connects TRBV5-8 to TRBJ2-7; D gene ambiguous. Germline V gives CDR1 SGHTS, CDR2 YDEGEE. This CDR3 contains 11 residues. Trimming removed 4 bases from V and 3 bases from J, with 5 bases in between.

The J gene is TRBJ2-1, the V gene TRBV10-1; a weak D match, TRBD2 (6 bases). Germline V gene sequence: CDR1 WNHNN, CDR2 SYGVQD (reference sequence). The CDR3 has 14 amino acids. Trimming took off 3 bases at V and 3 bases at J, with 9 bases between the two ends. CDR3 coding DNA: TGCGCCAGCAGTGAACGCGGGAACTACAATGAGCAGTTCTTC. Translation gives CASSERGNYNEQFF.

V is TRBV28 and J is TRBJ2-4; no firm D call. V gave up 3 bases and J gave up 6 bases, with 12 bases separating them. CDR1 is MDHEN and CDR2 is SYDVKM in the germline V gene. This CDR3 contains 14 residues. In DNA, the CDR3 is TGTGCCAGCAGTTTCTTGGGATGGGGAAACATTCAGTACTTC. This sequence encodes CASSFLGWGNIQYF.

The genes are TRBV28 and TRBJ2-7; D unclear. Trimming stripped 4 bases from V and 1 base from J, with 8 bases between. CDR1 is MDHEN and CDR2 is SYDVKM in the germline V gene. This CDR3 contains 13 residues. The CDR3 nucleotides read TGTGCCAGCAGTTGGATCGGGTCCTACGAGCAGTACTTC. Amino acid sequence: CASSWIGSYEQYF. The full variable domain, with the rest looked up from reference TRBV28 and TRBJ2-7, is DVKVTQSSRYLVKRTGEKVFLECVQDMDHENMFWYRQDPGLGLRLIYFSYDVKMKEKGDIPEGYSVSREKKERFSLILESASTNQTSMYLCASSWIGSYEQYFGPGTRLTVT.

The chain is built from TRBV28 and TRBJ2-7, with TRBD2 matching over 10 bases. This CDR3 region has 17 residues. J gave up 2 bases and V 5 bases, and 12 bases lay outside the gene matches. Germline CDR1 is MDHEN and CDR2 is SYDVKM. The CDR3 DNA reads TGTGCCAGCAGTCGAGACAGGACTAGCGGCTCTACCTACGAGCAGTACTTC. It translates to CASSRDRTSGSTYEQYF.

This clone was seen only a few times. The chain couples TRBV9 to TRBJ1-1; 7 positions agree with TRBD1. V was clipped by 4 bases and J by 2 bases; unmatched bases: 8. Germline assignment: CDR1 SGDLS and CDR2 YYNGEE. The CDR3 runs to 15 residues. Here the CDR3 reads CASSTPGQRNTEAFF. For the CDR3, the DNA is TGTGCCAGCAGCACTCCGGGACAGCGAAACACTGAAGCTTTCTTT.

In its sample, this clone was seen once. The chain joins TRBV10-1 to TRBJ2-3; D call uncertain. Trimming cost V 4 bases and J 4 bases, with 12 bases left between them. Germline-derived CDR1 and CDR2 are WNHNN and SYGVQD (reference sequence). The CDR3 is 14 residues long. For the CDR3, the DNA is TGCGCCAGCAGTGCGGCTAGATGGGCAGATACGCAGTATTTT. This codes for CASSAARWADTQYF.

The chain is built from TRBV5-1 and TRBJ2-3; D ambiguous. CDR1 is SGHRS and CDR2 is YFSETQ in the germline V gene. The CDR3 extends over 14 amino acids. V lost 0 bases and J 5 bases, leaving 10 bases between the germline ends. As DNA, the CDR3 is TGCGCCAGCAGCTTGGTTGACACCCAAGATACGCAGTATTTT. Its protein is CASSLVDTQDTQYF.

The chain has TRBV6-6 and TRBJ2-3; D ambiguous. V was trimmed by 2 bases and J by 0 bases, leaving 12 bases between them. The CDR3 sequence is 16 residues long. Looked up from germline, CDR1 is MNHNY and CDR2 is SVGAGI (reference sequence). The CDR3, as DNA: TGTGCCAGCAGTTACACGGCTACCCCTAGCACAGATACGCAGTATTTT. Its translation: CASSYTATPSTDTQYF.